Below are 8 T cell receptor beta chains sequenced from a single sample in a study of CD8 T cells in ankylosing spondylitis. Study-wide results and caveats: About 8 highly homologous variants made up a TCR beta motif, and this motif appeared characteristic of ankylosing spondylitis blood.

For these receptors, no antigen is known. TCRdb processed the 5' RACE reads anew with MiXCR; each CDR3 protein has one entry. The sample lists hundreds of thousands of distinct CDR3 sequences; around 11% were seen once. The material sequenced was blood, either unsorted or a sorted T cell fraction (not recorded which). These receptors were collected from a male donor with ankylosing spondylitis.

This clonotype was recorded at least ten times. The CDR3 DNA follows: TGCAGTGCCCTGGGGAGGATGAACACTGAAGCTTTCTTT. This translates into CSALGRMNTEAFF. The rearrangement links TRBV20-1 to TRBJ1-1; D ambiguous. Germline V lookup: CDR1 DFQATT, CDR2 SNEGSKA (reference sequence). V shed 6 bases and J shed 0 bases, with 11 bases lying between them. The CDR3 runs to 13 residues.

The chain couples TRBV28 to TRBJ2-3; 9 bases align to TRBD2. Per the germline V gene, CDR1 is MDHEN and CDR2 is SYDVKM. The CDR3 is made up of 14 amino acids. J gave up 5 bases and V 5 bases, and 5 bases lay outside the gene matches. The CDR3 protein is CASSPLAGLDTQYF. The CDR3 DNA sequence: TGTGCCAGCAGTCCGCTAGCGGGGTTAGATACGCAGTATTTT.

This clonotype was observed a few times. The genes are TRBV9 and TRBJ2-1; D unclear. The length of the CDR3 is 13 residues. The germline V and J ends were trimmed by 0 bases and 9 bases, with 10 bases remaining between them. CDR1 is SGDLS, CDR2 YYNGEE, per germline. The CDR3 DNA follows: TGTGCCAGCAGCGTAGTTGGGGAAGGTGAGCAGTTCTTC. Translating it yields CASSVVGEGEQFF.

The rearrangement joins TRBV6-2 or TRBV6-3 to TRBJ2-1; D may be TRBD2 (6 bases). V lost 3 bases and J lost 1, with 13 bases in between. The CDR3 is 16 amino acids. CDR1 is MNHEY and CDR2 is SVGEGT in the germline V gene. The chain's CDR3 is CASSYGRGRSYNEQFF. The CDR3 DNA is TGTGCCAGCAGTTATGGGCGGGGTAGATCCTACAATGAGCAGTTCTTC.

This clonotype turned up a few times. The gene calls are TRBV21-1 and TRBJ2-2; the table calls TRBD1, which could not be checked here. TRBV21-1 is noted as a pseudogene. CDR3 length: 15 amino acids. CDR3 region: CAKLPGASGTGELFF. The DNA for the CDR3 is TGTGCCAAACTACCGGGGGCATCGGGCACCGGGGAGCTGTTTTTT.

The sample holds a few counts of this clonotype. The chain uses TRBV20-1 and TRBJ2-5; D unresolved. This CDR3 comprises 14 residues. V gave up 5 bases and J gave up 5 bases, with 18 bases separating them. Germline assignment: CDR1 DFQATT and CDR2 SNEGSKA (reference sequence). For the CDR3, the DNA is TGCAGTGCTCCCCCCCCCGGGTCGACGGAGACCCAGTACTTC. Translated, it gives CSAPPPGSTETQYF.

The chain combines TRBV6-1 with TRBJ1-6, with a weak D call TRBD1 (6 bases). V lost 6 bases to trimming and J lost 8 bases, with 14 bases between them. Germline loops: CDR1 MNHNS, CDR2 SASEGT. The CDR3 is 14 residues long. The CDR3 reads CASRIGGLDSPLHF. The CDR3 coding sequence is TGTGCCAGCAGGATAGGGGGGTTAGATTCACCCCTCCACTTT.

Many counts were recorded for this clonotype. The gene calls are TRBV20-1 and TRBJ1-5; D is unclear. Deletions cut 1 base from V and 6 bases from J, with 4 bases between. Germline assignment: CDR1 DFQATT and CDR2 SNEGSKA (reference sequence). The CDR3 has 11 residues. The CDR3 loop reads CSARVSQPQHF. CDR3 nucleotides: TGCAGTGCTAGAGTGAGTCAGCCCCAGCATTTT.